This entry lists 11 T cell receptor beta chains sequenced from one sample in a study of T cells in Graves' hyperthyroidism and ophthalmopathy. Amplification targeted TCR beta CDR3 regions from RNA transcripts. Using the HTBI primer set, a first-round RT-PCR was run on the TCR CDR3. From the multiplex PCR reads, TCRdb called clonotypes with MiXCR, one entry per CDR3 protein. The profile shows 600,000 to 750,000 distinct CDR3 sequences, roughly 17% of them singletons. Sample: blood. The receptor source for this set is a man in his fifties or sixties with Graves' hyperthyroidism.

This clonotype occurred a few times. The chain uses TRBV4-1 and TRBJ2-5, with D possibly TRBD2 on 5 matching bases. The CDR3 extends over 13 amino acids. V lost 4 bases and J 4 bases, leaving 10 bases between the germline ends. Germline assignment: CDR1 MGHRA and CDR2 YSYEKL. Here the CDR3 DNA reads TGCGCCAGCAGCCGCCCCAGCGGAGAGACCCAGTACTTC. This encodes CASSRPSGETQYF.

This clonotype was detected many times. The CDR3 DNA sequence: TGTGCCAGTAGTACCGCGCAGGGGGCCTACAATGAGCAGTTCTTC. Encoded protein: CASSTAQGAYNEQFF. The V call is TRBV19, the J call TRBJ2-1; 7 bases map to TRBD1. The V and J ends lost 4 bases and 2 bases, in that order; junction bases with no gene match: 5. This CDR3 has 15 residues. Germline V lookup: CDR1 LNHDA, CDR2 SQIVND (reference sequence). The full variable domain, its missing parts supplied by reference TRBV19 and TRBJ2-1, is DGGITQSPKYLFRKEGQNVTLSCEQNLNHDAMYWYRQDPGQGLRLIYYSQIVNDFQKGDIAEGYSVSREKKESFPLTVTSAQKNPTAFYLCASSTAQGAYNEQFFGPGTRLTVL.

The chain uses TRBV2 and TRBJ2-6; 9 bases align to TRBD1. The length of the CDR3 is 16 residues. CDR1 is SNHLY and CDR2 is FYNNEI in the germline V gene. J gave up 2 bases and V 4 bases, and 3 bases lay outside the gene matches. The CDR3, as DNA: TGTGCCAGCAGTGTACAGGGGGCGGCTGGGGCCAACGTCCTGACTTTC. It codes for CASSVQGAAGANVLTF.

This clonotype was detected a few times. The CDR3 DNA is TGCGCCAGCAGCATGGGACTAGCGGGAGAGGTTGAGCAGTTCTTC. Amino acids: CASSMGLAGEVEQFF. The chain uses TRBV5-1 and TRBJ2-1; TRBD2 aligns across 14 bases. V lost 4 bases, J lost 9 bases, and 6 bases stayed unmatched. There are 15 residues in the CDR3. Per germline, CDR1 SGHRS and CDR2 YFSETQ.

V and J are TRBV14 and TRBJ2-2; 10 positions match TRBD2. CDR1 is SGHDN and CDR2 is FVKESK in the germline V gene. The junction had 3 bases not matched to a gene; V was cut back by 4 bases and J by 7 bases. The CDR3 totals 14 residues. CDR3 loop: CASSLLAGIGELFF. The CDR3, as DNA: TGTGCCAGCAGCCTACTAGCGGGAATCGGGGAGCTGTTTTTT.

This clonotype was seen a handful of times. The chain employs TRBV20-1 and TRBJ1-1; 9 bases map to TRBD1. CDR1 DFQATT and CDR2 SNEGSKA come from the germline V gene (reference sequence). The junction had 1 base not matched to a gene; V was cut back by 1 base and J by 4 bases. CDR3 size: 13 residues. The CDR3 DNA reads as TGCAGTGCTAGAGGGACAGGGGTCACTGAAGCTTTCTTT. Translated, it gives CSARGTGVTEAFF.

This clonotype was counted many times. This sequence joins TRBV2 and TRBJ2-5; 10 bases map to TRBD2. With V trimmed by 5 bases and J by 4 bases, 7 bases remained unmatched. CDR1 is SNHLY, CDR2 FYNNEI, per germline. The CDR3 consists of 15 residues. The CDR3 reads CASSKDLAGAETQYF. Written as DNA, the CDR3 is TGTGCCAGCAGTAAGGACCTAGCGGGAGCAGAGACCCAGTACTTC.

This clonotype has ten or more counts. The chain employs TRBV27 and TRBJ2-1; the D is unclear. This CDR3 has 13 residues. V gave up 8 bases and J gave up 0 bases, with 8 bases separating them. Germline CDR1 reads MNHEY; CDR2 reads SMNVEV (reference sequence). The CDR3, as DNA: TGTGCCAGCGCCACAACCTCCTACAATGAGCAGTTCTTC. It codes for CASATTSYNEQFF.

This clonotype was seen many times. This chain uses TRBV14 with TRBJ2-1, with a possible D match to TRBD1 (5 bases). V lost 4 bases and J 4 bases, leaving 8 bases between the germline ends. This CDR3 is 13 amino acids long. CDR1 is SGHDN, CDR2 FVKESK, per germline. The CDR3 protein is CASSLQEYNEQFF. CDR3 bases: TGTGCCAGCAGCCTACAGGAATACAATGAGCAGTTCTTC.

The CDR3 reads CATSDLAGAGNEQFF. CDR3 nucleotides: TGTGCCACCAGTGATTTGGCAGGGGCCGGGAATGAGCAGTTCTTC. The chain has TRBV24-1 and TRBJ2-1; D possibly corresponds to TRBD1 (6 bases). Deletions cut 0 bases from V and 7 bases from J, with 12 bases between. From germline, CDR1 is KGHDR and CDR2 SFDVKD. This CDR3 has 15 amino acids.

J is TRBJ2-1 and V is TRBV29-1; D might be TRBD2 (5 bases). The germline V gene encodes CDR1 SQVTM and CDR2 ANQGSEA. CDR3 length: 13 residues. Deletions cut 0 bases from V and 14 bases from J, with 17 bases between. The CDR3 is CSVEEGSVLGEFF. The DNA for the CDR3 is TGCAGCGTTGAAGAGGGTAGCGTCCTCGGCGAGTTCTTC.